This T cell receptor beta chain is from a study of T cell responses to AZD1222 COVID-19 vaccine. The repertoire was sequenced with immunoSEQ multiplex PCR; TCRdb's copy has only in-frame clones and lacks some. This table has some 170,000 clones, around 90% appearing once. V lost 2 bases to trimming and J lost 7 bases, with 11 bases between them. CDR1 MNHEY and CDR2 SMNVEV come from the germline V gene (reference sequence). The CDR3 runs 13 residues. The clonotype originates from an adult who received the MenACWY meningococcal vaccine as a control. The starting material was peripheral blood, obtained 28 days after the second dose of the MenACWY control vaccine. The chain employs TRBV27 and TRBJ1-2; D is unclear. CDR3 DNA: TGTGCCAGCAGTTTAACGAGGGCCGGTGGCTACACCTTC. Residues: CASSLTRAGGYTF.